The 30 T cell receptor beta chains below all came from one sample that was sequenced in a study of human T cells and chemical hapten exposure. TCRdb fed the RACE reads into MiXCR, producing one record per CDR3 protein. The data hold around 99,000 distinct CDR3 sequences, with approximately 10% observed a single time. As for time point: patch test 2, 6 weeks after DPC sensitization. As to treatment: therapeutic diphenylcyclopropenone sensitization with weekly scalp DPC. The input for sequencing was whole blood, taken in connection with sensitization to the hapten diphenylcyclopropenone (DPC). Receptors were obtained from a man between 40 and 49 years old with alopecia areata. Some clones in this sample may be carry-over from other donors' samples.

The chain recombines TRBV10-3 with TRBJ2-3; 8 bases align to TRBD2. Unmatched junction bases numbered 12, after V lost 6 bases and J lost 1 base. Germline V gives CDR1 ENHRY, CDR2 SYGVKD. The CDR3 runs 17 residues. DNA of the CDR3: TGTGCCATCAGAAGACAGAGTAGCGGGGACGGCACAGATACGCAGTATTTT. This encodes CAIRRQSSGDGTDTQYF.

This clonotype was seen a few times. The chain has TRBV10-3 and TRBJ1-1; D gene unclear. V lost 0 bases and J 11 bases, leaving 13 bases between the germline ends. The CDR3 is 13 amino acids. CDR1 is ENHRY, CDR2 SYGVKD, per germline. The CDR3, as DNA: TGTGCCATCAGTGAGTCGAGGGCAGAATTCGCTTTCTTT. It is translated as CAISESRAEFAFF.

This clonotype has more than one count but fewer than ten. The CDR3: CASSPRDTDTQYF. DNA of the CDR3: TGTGCCAGCAGCCCCAGGGACACAGATACGCAGTATTTT. The genes are TRBV7-2 and TRBJ2-3; the D gene is possibly TRBD1 (5 bases). The length of the CDR3 is 13 residues. V lost 5 bases and J 2 bases, leaving 8 bases between the germline ends. Germline V gene sequence: CDR1 SGHTA, CDR2 FQGNSA.

The count of this clonotype is one. The rearrangement links TRBV29-1 to TRBJ2-5; D not certain. Trimming took off 6 bases at V and 0 bases at J, with 17 bases between the two ends. Germline V gives CDR1 SQVTM, CDR2 ANQGSEA. There are 15 residues in the CDR3. This chain's CDR3 is CSVRLGLGYQETQYF. The CDR3 DNA follows: TGCAGCGTGCGTCTCGGGCTAGGGTACCAAGAGACCCAGTACTTC.

This clonotype has just a few counts. CDR3 loop: CASNFRQGGTGELFF. CDR3 nucleotides: TGTGCCAGTAATTTCCGACAGGGAGGCACCGGGGAGCTGTTTTTT. The V gene is TRBV19, the J gene TRBJ2-2, with D tentatively TRBD1 (7 bases). The CDR3 spans 15 residues. V lost 7 bases and J lost 4, with 16 bases in between. CDR1 is LNHDA, CDR2 SQIVND, per germline (reference sequence).

A few counts support this clonotype. The V and J genes are TRBV28 and TRBJ2-4; either TRBD1 or TRBD2 may supply D (6 bases each). V was cut by 5 bases and J by 3 bases, with 17 bases left in between. Germline V CDR1 and CDR2: MDHEN, SYDVKM. The CDR3 consists of 16 residues. The CDR3 here is CASSPGGAIIKNIQYF. CDR3 nucleotide sequence: TGTGCCAGCAGTCCCGGGGGCGCCATAATCAAAAACATTCAGTACTTC.

This clonotype has just a few counts. This chain uses TRBV20-1 with TRBJ1-1; a weak D match, TRBD1 (5 bases). With 0 bases removed from V and 1 base from J, the gap between germline ends came to 12 bases. The CDR3 runs to 15 residues. Germline V gene lookup returns CDR1 DFQATT and CDR2 SNEGSKA (reference sequence). This chain's CDR3 is CSARDQLGPNTEAFF. For the CDR3, the DNA is TGCAGTGCTAGAGACCAACTGGGGCCGAACACTGAAGCTTTCTTT.

The sample holds many counts of this clonotype. The rearrangement uses TRBV5-1 and TRBJ1-1; D is perhaps TRBD1 (5 bases). V gave up 0 bases and J gave up 1 base, with 7 bases separating them. The CDR3 length is 14 residues. The V gene's germline CDR1 is SGHRS and CDR2 YFSETQ. The CDR3 DNA sequence: TGCGCCAGCAGCTTGGCACAGGCGAACACTGAAGCTTTCTTT. It encodes CASSLAQANTEAFF.

There are many counts of this clonotype. The chain joins TRBV7-2 to TRBJ2-1, with TRBD2 as a possible D gene (6 bases). Germline values: CDR1 SGHTA, CDR2 FQGNSA. V lost 0 bases, J lost 3 bases, and 12 bases lay in between. This CDR3 has 16 amino acids. CDR3 residues: CASSLASSAYYNEQFF. CDR3 coding DNA: TGTGCCAGCAGCTTAGCCTCTAGCGCCTACTACAATGAGCAGTTCTTC.

The sample holds a few counts of this clonotype. The chain combines TRBV5-4 with TRBJ1-4, with D tentatively TRBD1 (5 bases). CDR3 length equals 16 residues. Trimming removed 4 bases from V and 0 bases from J, with 13 bases in between. Germline CDR1 is SGHNT and CDR2 is YYREEE (reference sequence). The DNA of the CDR3 is TGTGCCAGCAGCCTCTTCTCGACAGCAACTAATGAAAAACTGTTTTTT. Translating it yields CASSLFSTATNEKLFF.

This clonotype has more than one count but fewer than ten. The chain employs TRBV6-2 or TRBV6-3 and TRBJ2-3; 12 bases map to TRBD2. V dropped 4 bases and J dropped 6; count of bases not matched to a gene: 5. This CDR3 is built from 15 residues. Germline-derived CDR1 and CDR2 are MNHEY and SVGEGT. The CDR3 spells CASSSTSGSPDTQYF. CDR3 DNA sequence: TGTGCCAGCAGTTCGACTAGCGGGAGTCCGGATACGCAGTATTTT.

This clonotype was seen a few times. The chain couples TRBV5-4 to TRBJ1-2; a weak D match, TRBD1 (5 bases). CDR1 and CDR2 from the germline V gene are SGHNT and YYREEE (reference sequence). The CDR3 loop spans 15 amino acids. With 0 bases removed from V and 2 bases from J, the gap between germline ends came to 11 bases. The CDR3 sequence: CASSLAGGQNYGYTF. In nucleotides, the CDR3 is TGTGCCAGCAGCTTGGCCGGGGGTCAGAACTATGGCTACACCTTC.

This clonotype was counted at least ten times. The chain employs TRBV6-1 and TRBJ2-7; D ambiguous. Between the trimmed V and J ends, which lost 4 bases and 3 bases, there was a span of 16 bases. In germline, CDR1 is MNHNS, CDR2 SASEGT. The CDR3 runs 15 residues. CDR3 DNA: TGTGCCAGCAGTGGTGGAGTTAGCAACGGCTACGAGCAGTACGTC. Translation gives CASSGGVSNGYEQYV.

The genes are TRBV27 and TRBJ2-5; 8 bases match TRBD2. CDR1 is MNHEY and CDR2 is SMNVEV in the germline V gene (reference sequence). V trimming: 5 bases; J trimming: 3 bases; junction bases outside the gene matches: 5. The CDR3 totals 14 residues. CDR3 in amino acids: CASSPLGLEETQYF. The CDR3 bases are TGTGCCAGCAGTCCCCTGGGACTAGAAGAGACCCAGTACTTC.

This clonotype was observed a few times. The rearrangement links TRBV20-1 to TRBJ1-3; D is uncertain. The CDR3 has 12 amino acids. V gave up 1 base and J gave up 4 bases, with 5 bases separating them. From germline, CDR1 is DFQATT and CDR2 SNEGSKA (reference sequence). CDR3 bases: TGCAGTGCTAGAGCGTCCGGAAACACCATATATTTT. It encodes CSARASGNTIYF.

V is TRBV5-1 and J is TRBJ2-3; D is ambiguous. From germline, CDR1 is SGHRS and CDR2 YFSETQ. The length of the CDR3 is 12 residues. V lost 0 bases and J 3 bases, leaving 2 bases between the germline ends. CDR3 in DNA: TGCGCCAGCAGCTTGGTTACAGATACGCAGTATTTT. Protein product: CASSLVTDTQYF.

The sample holds a few counts of this clonotype. The V call is TRBV12-3 or TRBV12-4, the J call TRBJ1-2, with D hard to call. V was pared by 4 bases and J by 7 bases, with 10 bases between. There are 12 residues in the CDR3. CDR3 amino acids: CASSYSLIGYTF. The CDR3 DNA sequence: TGTGCCAGCAGTTACAGTTTGATTGGCTACACCTTC.

A few counts support this clonotype. The gene calls are TRBV2 and TRBJ2-6; D gene unclear. V lost 1 base and J 2 bases, leaving 6 bases between the germline ends. The CDR3 contains 15 residues. CDR1 is SNHLY and CDR2 is FYNNEI in the germline V gene. For the CDR3, the DNA is TGTGCCAGCAGTGAAGGGCAGCCTGGGGCCAACGTCCTGACTTTC. As protein: CASSEGQPGANVLTF. Variable domain in full (rest from reference TRBV2 and TRBJ2-6): EPEVTQTPSHQVTQMGQEVILRCVPISNHLYFYWYRQILGQKVEFLVSFYNNEISEKSEIFDDQFSVERPDGSNFTLKIRSTKLEDSAMYFCASSEGQPGANVLTFGAGSRLTVL.

This chain connects TRBV28 to TRBJ2-1, with 12 positions matching TRBD2. The CDR3 length is 15 residues. V trimming: 5 bases; J trimming: 6 bases; junction bases outside the gene matches: 5. CDR1 and CDR2 (germline): MDHEN, SYDVKM. The CDR3 loop is CASSDPSGRANEQFF. CDR3 nucleotides: TGTGCCAGCAGTGACCCTAGCGGGAGGGCCAATGAGCAGTTCTTC.

The V and J genes are TRBV12-3 or TRBV12-4 and TRBJ2-7, with no clear D. CDR3 length: 15 amino acids. V was cut by 3 bases and J by 0 bases, with 12 bases left in between. CDR3: CASSFRTFSSYEQYF. The CDR3, as DNA: TGTGCCAGCAGTTTCCGGACGTTCAGCTCCTACGAGCAGTACTTC.

This clonotype was observed many times. V gene TRBV28 combines with J gene TRBJ1-1; 7 bases line up with TRBD1. The CDR3 totals 14 residues. Germline V gene lookup returns CDR1 MDHEN and CDR2 SYDVKM. The junction had 11 bases not matched to a gene; V was cut back by 7 bases and J by 6 bases. The CDR3 coding sequence is TGTGCCAGCAAACCAGGGGGGATAGTATCTGAAGCTTTCTTT. Encoded protein: CASKPGGIVSEAFF.

This clonotype was counted between two and nine times. This sequence joins TRBV4-3 and TRBJ1-2; D is possibly TRBD1 (5 bases). The CDR3 is made up of 15 amino acids. Deletions cut 2 bases from V and 4 bases from J, with 14 bases between. Looked up from germline, CDR1 is LGHNA and CDR2 is YSLEER. The CDR3 protein is CASSQSWLGGYGYTF. In DNA, the CDR3 is TGCGCCAGCAGCCAAAGTTGGCTGGGGGGCTATGGCTACACCTTC.

This rearrangement joins TRBV5-1 to TRBJ2-5, with D possibly matching TRBD2 (6 bases). V lost 1 base, J lost 0 bases, and 10 bases lay in between. Germline assignment: CDR1 SGHRS and CDR2 YFSETQ. The CDR3 extends over 15 amino acids. Here the CDR3 DNA reads TGCGCCAGCAGCTTGACGGACTACAACCAAGAGACCCAGTACTTC. Protein: CASSLTDYNQETQYF.

This clonotype has a handful of counts. The chain links TRBV6-1 to TRBJ1-2; no definite D call. Trimming took off 5 bases at V and 0 bases at J, with 10 bases between the two ends. In germline, CDR1 is MNHNS, CDR2 SASEGT. The CDR3 is 14 amino acids. In DNA form, the CDR3 reads TGTGCCAGCAGTAGGCGGGGTTCTAACTATGGCTACACCTTC. It specifies CASSRRGSNYGYTF.

This chain connects TRBV3-1 to TRBJ2-3; 7 bases line up with TRBD2. The V and J ends lost 4 bases and 7 bases, in that order; junction bases with no gene match: 2. The CDR3 has 12 amino acids. Germline CDR1 LGHDT, CDR2 YNNKEL (reference sequence). CDR3 nucleotide sequence: TGTGCCAGCAGCCCGACTAGCAATACGCAGTATTTT. This sequence encodes CASSPTSNTQYF.

V usage is TRBV20-1 and J usage is TRBJ2-4; TRBD1 aligns across 8 bases. CDR1 DFQATT and CDR2 SNEGSKA come from the germline V gene (reference sequence). This CDR3 contains 14 residues. The V segment lost 0 bases and the J segment 6 bases; nucleotides outside the gene matches: 4. The CDR3 region is CSARDSGGGNIQYF. CDR3 sequence (DNA): TGCAGTGCTAGAGATTCAGGGGGCGGAAACATTCAGTACTTC.

V usage is TRBV6-2 or TRBV6-3 and J usage is TRBJ2-7, with D unclear. Trimming left V 9 bases short and J 5 bases short, with 20 bases between. The CDR3 is made up of 14 amino acids. Germline V gene data show CDR1 as MNHEY and CDR2 as SVGEGT. The CDR3 region is CASSDLGRPDEQYV. In DNA form, the CDR3 reads TGTGCCAGTTCCGACCTAGGACGTCCCGACGAGCAGTACGTC.

There are many counts of this clonotype. The CDR3 here is CASSLAGGSNQPQHF. CDR3 DNA sequence: TGTGCCAGCAGCTTAGCAGGGGGTAGCAATCAGCCCCAGCATTTT. This chain uses TRBV7-9 with TRBJ1-5, with D maybe TRBD1 (6 bases). Between the trimmed V and J ends, which lost 0 bases and 0 bases, there was a span of 6 bases. The CDR3 is 15 amino acids. In germline, CDR1 is SEHNR, CDR2 FQNEAQ (reference sequence).

The chain is built from TRBV7-2 and TRBJ2-4, with D tentatively TRBD2 (8 bases). Germline CDR1 reads SGHTA; CDR2 reads FQGNSA. V gave up 0 bases and J gave up 8 bases, with 17 bases separating them. The CDR3 has 16 residues. The chain's CDR3 is CASSLAFREGADIQYF. The CDR3 DNA follows: TGTGCCAGCAGCTTAGCGTTTCGGGAGGGGGCGGACATTCAGTACTTC.

This clonotype has more than one count but fewer than ten. The genes are TRBV3-1 and TRBJ2-5, with a possible D match to TRBD2 (6 bases). Germline V CDR1 and CDR2: LGHDT, YNNKEL (reference sequence). V lost 0 bases to trimming and J lost 5 bases, with 22 bases between them. CDR3 length: 18 amino acids. CDR3 amino acids: CASSQDSGGTIFLETQYF. CDR3 nucleotides: TGTGCCAGCAGCCAAGATAGTGGCGGGACGATATTTCTGGAGACCCAGTACTTC.